Each of the 17 T cell receptor beta chains below was sequenced from the same sample in a study of shared clonotypes between healthy human individuals. Some clones are missing from TCRdb's copy, which holds only in-frame ones; the method was immunoSEQ multiplex PCR. The data contain hundreds of thousands of clones, 75% to 85% of them singletons. The sequencing input was PBMCs. The source is a woman aged 40 to 50 in good health. Some clones in this sample may be carry-over from other donors' samples.

The genes are TRBV7-6 and TRBJ2-7; 13 nucleotides agree with TRBD2. The germline CDR1 and CDR2 sequences are SGHVS and FNYEAQ. V lost 5 bases, J lost 2 bases, and 6 bases stayed unmatched. The CDR3 runs to 16 residues. CDR3 nucleotides: TGTGCCAGCAGCAGATCCGGGACTAGCGGGACCTACGAGCAGTACTTC. Translation gives CASSRSGTSGTYEQYF.

This clone appeared a few times. This sequence joins TRBV18 and TRBJ1-5, with D possibly matching TRBD1 (6 bases). V was trimmed by 2 bases and J by 1 base, leaving 12 bases between them. CDR3 length equals 16 residues. Looked up from germline, CDR1 is KGHSH and CDR2 is LQKENI. The CDR3 DNA reads TGTGCCAGCTCACCAGTCGCAGGGACAAGCAATCAGCCCCAGCATTTT. Encoded protein: CASSPVAGTSNQPQHF. The full variable domain, completed using reference TRBV18 and TRBJ1-5, is NAGVMQNPRHLVRRRGQEARLRCSPMKGHSHVYWYRQLPEEGLKFMVYLQKENIIDESGMPKERFSAEFPKEGPSILRIQQVVRGDSAAYFCASSPVAGTSNQPQHFGDGTRLSIL.

The chain has TRBV9 and TRBJ2-5; D unclear. There are 15 residues in the CDR3. Between the trimmed V and J ends, which lost 0 bases and 5 bases, there was a span of 14 bases. Germline V gives CDR1 SGDLS, CDR2 YYNGEE. The CDR3 nucleotides are TGTGCCAGCAGCGTAGATGGGGTACCCGTGGAGACCCAGTACTTC. Its protein product is CASSVDGVPVETQYF.

This clone was seen a few times. This specimen includes other DNA sequences encoding the same CDR3. CDR3 nucleotides: TGTGCCAGCTCACCACCCAACAGCATGAACACTGAAGCTTTCTTT. It yields the protein CASSPPNSMNTEAFF. The chain joins TRBV18 to TRBJ1-1, with D uncertain. V was clipped by 0 bases and J by 0 bases, with 8 bases between them. This CDR3 contains 15 residues. Germline assignment: CDR1 KGHSH and CDR2 LQKENI.

This clone was counted once. The rearrangement uses TRBV9 and TRBJ2-7; TRBD2 is a possible D gene (5 bases). Trimming removed 3 bases at V and 2 bases at J, with 12 bases between. Germline CDR1 reads SGDLS; CDR2 reads YYNGEE. The CDR3 runs 14 residues. The CDR3 DNA is TGTGCCAGCAGCGAACACGGGGAACCCTACGAGCAGTACTTC. This sequence encodes CASSEHGEPYEQYF.

This rearrangement joins TRBV25-1 to TRBJ1-2; TRBD1 agrees at 7 bases. The CDR3 loop spans 15 amino acids. The V gene's germline CDR1 is MGHDK and CDR2 SYGVNS. V shed 8 bases, J shed 6 bases, and the junction held 15 bases outside the gene matches. CDR3 sequence: CASASAGTVTNGYTF. The DNA for the CDR3 is TGTGCCAGCGCCTCGGCCGGGACAGTCACGAATGGCTACACCTTC.

This clone was detected once. This chain links TRBV4-1 with TRBJ2-1, with TRBD1 matching 7 bases. CDR1 is MGHRA, CDR2 YSYEKL, per germline. V lost 5 bases to trimming and J lost 0 bases; unmatched junction nucleotides: 7. The CDR3 is made up of 16 amino acids. The CDR3: CASSKQGPSSYNEQFF. Written as DNA, the CDR3 is TGCGCCAGCAGCAAACAGGGGCCAAGCTCCTACAATGAGCAGTTCTTC.

This rearrangement joins TRBV11-2 to TRBJ2-3, with D perhaps matching TRBD2 (6 bases). V lost 1 base and J 4 bases, leaving 12 bases between the germline ends. The CDR3 is made up of 15 amino acids. Germline V gene data show CDR1 as SGHAT and CDR2 as FQNNGV. Here the CDR3 DNA reads TGTGCCAGCAGCTTAGCCGGGGGTCGCGCAGATACGCAGTATTTT. Its translation is CASSLAGGRADTQYF.

This clone was seen ten or more times. The CDR3 DNA reads TGTGCCAGCAGAGCGGGGACTAGCGAATACAATGAGCAGTTCTTC. Protein product: CASRAGTSEYNEQFF. The rearrangement uses TRBV7-2 and TRBJ2-1, with 10 bases identical to TRBD2. Losses at the gene ends were 6 bases for V and 4 bases for J; bases not matched to a gene: 6. This CDR3 has 15 amino acids. CDR1 SGHTA and CDR2 FQGNSA come from the germline V gene.

The V call is TRBV4-2, the J call TRBJ2-3, with 8 bases lining up with TRBD2. This CDR3 contains 16 residues. Per germline, CDR1 LGHNA and CDR2 YNFKEQ. V was pared by 0 bases and J by 2 bases, with 4 bases of the junction left unmatched. CDR3 sequence reads: CASSQEKREITDTQYF. The CDR3 DNA reads as TGTGCCAGCAGCCAAGAAAAGCGGGAGATCACAGATACGCAGTATTTT.

The V gene is TRBV10-3, the J gene TRBJ2-1; 8 nucleotides line up with TRBD2. Losses at the gene ends were 1 base for V and 8 bases for J; bases not matched to a gene: 7. The CDR3 consists of 15 residues. Germline loops: CDR1 ENHRY, CDR2 SYGVKD. The CDR3 DNA is TGTGCCATCAGTGAGTTGGCTAGCGGGTCCCATGAGCAGTTCTTC. Its protein is CAISELASGSHEQFF.

The V gene is TRBV10-1, the J gene TRBJ1-5; no firm D call. The CDR3 runs 14 residues. Germline CDR1 and CDR2: WNHNN and SYGVQD (reference sequence). The V and J ends lost 4 bases and 0 bases respectively, with 7 bases between them. The CDR3 DNA sequence: TGCGCCAGCAGTGCTGGGGATAGCAATCAGCCCCAGCATTTT. This codes for CASSAGDSNQPQHF.

This chain links TRBV6-6 with TRBJ1-1, with D maybe TRBD1 (6 bases). Germline-derived CDR1 and CDR2 are MNHNY and SVGAGI (reference sequence). There are 12 residues in the CDR3. Trimming pared 6 bases from V and 6 bases from J, leaving 11 bases between. DNA for the CDR3: TGTGCCAGCAGACTACAGGGTTCTGAAGCTTTCTTT. Translated: CASRLQGSEAFF.

The CDR3 DNA reads TGCGCCAGCAGCCCGGGGAGGGCTAGCCACTACAATGAGCAGTTCTTC. It is translated as CASSPGRASHYNEQFF. V gene TRBV5-1 combines with J gene TRBJ2-1; 7 nucleotides agree with TRBD2. This CDR3 contains 16 residues. Trimming took 4 bases from V and 3 from J; bases not matched to a gene: 10. The germline V gene has CDR1 SGHRS and CDR2 YFSETQ.

This clone was observed a handful of times. The V call is TRBV30, the J call TRBJ1-2; tentatively, D is TRBD1 (6 bases). Trimming removed 2 bases at V and 0 bases at J, with 19 bases between. The CDR3 totals 17 residues. The V gene's germline CDR1 is GTSNPN and CDR2 SVGIG (reference sequence). The CDR3 spells CAWSRRGAVTPNYGYTF. DNA of the CDR3: TGTGCCTGGAGTCGTCGGGGGGCGGTTACCCCTAACTATGGCTACACCTTC.

As to this clone: This could be a read error, since a much larger clone is one nucleotide away. The same CDR3 is also encoded by other DNA sequences in this sample. The chain couples TRBV7-9 to TRBJ2-3; D gene unclear. There are 17 residues in the CDR3. CDR1 and CDR2 from the germline V gene are SEHNR and FQNEAQ (reference sequence). The CDR3: CASSAVMLPWGTDTQYF. DNA for the CDR3: TGTGCTAGCAGCGCCGTGATGCTGCCGTGGGGCACAGATACGCAGTATTTT. The entire variable domain, with the rest obtained from reference TRBV7-9 and TRBJ2-3, is as follows: DTGVSQNPRHKITKRGQNVTFRCDPISEHNRLYWYRQTLGQGPEFLTYFQNEAQLEKSRLLSDRFSAERPKGSFSTLEIQRTEQGDSAMYLCASSAVMLPWGTDTQYFGPGTRLTVL.

The chain has TRBV16 and TRBJ1-2; the match to TRBD1 covers 10 bases. Per germline, CDR1 KGHSY and CDR2 FQNENV. Trimming cost V 2 bases and J 5 bases; bases outside gene matches: 2. This CDR3 is built from 14 residues. The CDR3 region has the DNA TGTGCCAGCAGCCAACCGGGACAGGGGTATGGCTACACCTTC. Amino acids: CASSQPGQGYGYTF.